This T cell receptor (beta chain) originates from a study of blood T cell repertoires in COVID-19. Looking at the study overall: Acute and convalescent COVID-19 samples came from the United States, Italy and Spain. Nucleic acid was either cDNA or gDNA, and it came from T cells, B-cell-depleted T cells, or PBMCs.

Original analysis: Amplification of reference gene primers provided the estimated nucleated cell counts. Sequencing used immunoSEQ multiplex PCR; TCRdb keeps in-frame clones, though not all of them. D and trimming were read from the DNA, whereas the V and J calls and clone size are those reported in that table. The data contain 200,000 to 300,000 clones, 88% of them singletons. This clone occurred once. Germline CDR1 reads LNHDA; CDR2 reads SQIVND (reference sequence). The J segment lost 5 bases and the V segment lost 3 bases, leaving 7 bases of the junction unmatched. The CDR3 extends over 14 amino acids.

The chain joins TRBV19 to TRBJ2-7, with 7 bases aligning to TRBD1. The sequence derives from a man in his sixties who had recovered from COVID-19. The sequenced material came from peripheral blood. CDR3 sequence: CASSIKGGVNEQYF. The CDR3 DNA reads as TGTGCCAGTAGTATTAAAGGGGGCGTAAACGAGCAGTACTTC.